The T cell receptor beta chain described here comes from a study of T-cell memory formation after mild COVID-19. Study-wide results and caveats: Detection of some responders pre-infection suggested pre-existing cross-reactive memory T cells participated. In second-wave clones peaking day 37, SARS-CoV-2 specificity remained unconfirmed.

TCRdb redid the calling of the 5' RACE reads with MiXCR, one entry per CDR3 protein. This repertoire shows 260,000 or so distinct CDR3 sequences, approximately 16% found once; its top ten account for approximately 20%. This clonotype showed up just a few times. Its antigen is not identified. Germline CDR1 and CDR2: DFQATT and SNEGSKA (reference sequence). V lost 0 bases, J lost 1 base, and 10 bases lay in between. CDR3 length: 14 residues. Specimen: PBMCs or a T cell subset sorted from them (not recorded which). This chain joins TRBV20-1 and TRBJ2-7; D gene unclear. This TCR derives from a man between 18 and 35 years old who had mild COVID-19 (a few samples of this study predate the infection). Cell type and time point are not known. CDR3 loop: CSARDMAESYEQYF. CDR3 coding DNA: TGCAGTGCTAGAGATATGGCAGAATCCTACGAGCAGTACTTC.